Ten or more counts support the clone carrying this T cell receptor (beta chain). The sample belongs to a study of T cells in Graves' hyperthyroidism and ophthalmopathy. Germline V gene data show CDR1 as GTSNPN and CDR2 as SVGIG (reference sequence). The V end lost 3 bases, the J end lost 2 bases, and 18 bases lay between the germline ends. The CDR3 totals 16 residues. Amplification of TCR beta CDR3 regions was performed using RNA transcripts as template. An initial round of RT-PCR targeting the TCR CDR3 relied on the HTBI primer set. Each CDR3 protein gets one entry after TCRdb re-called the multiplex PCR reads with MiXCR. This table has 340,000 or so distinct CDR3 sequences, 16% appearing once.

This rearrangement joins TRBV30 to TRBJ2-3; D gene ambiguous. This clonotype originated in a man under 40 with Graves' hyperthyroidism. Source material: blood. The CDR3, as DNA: TGTGCCTGGAGGAAGGCTGGATTATCCTTCACAGATACGCAGTATTTT. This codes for CAWRKAGLSFTDTQYF.